This T cell receptor beta chain originates from a study of CD8 T cells in Susac syndrome. Study overall: Eight of the sequenced Susac syndrome patients were in remission, and more than 5 had active disease. The study, taken as a whole, reports: Clonal CD8+ expansion in Susac was highest in TEMRA cells and active patients.

This CDR3 has 11 amino acids. The V end was cut by 6 bases, the J end by 6 bases, with 8 bases between. Looked up from germline, CDR1 is SNHLY and CDR2 is FYNNEI. Notes on this clonotype: Antigen specificity is unknown.

RNA was extracted with the RNeasy kit, and a quantity of roughly 0.45 to 1 ug was reverse transcribed using random hexamers. One entry per CDR3 protein, called by TCRdb with MiXCR from the immunoSEQ multiplex PCR reads. Among 75,000 to 95,000 distinct CDR3 sequences, roughly 94% were seen once, and the ten largest hold more than 0.45%. This receptor was identified in a human donor with Susac syndrome. The rearrangement uses TRBV2 and TRBJ2-5; D might be TRBD1 (5 bases). The sample was CD8+ T cells from PBMCs. The CDR3 coding sequence is TGTGCCAGCAGGGACACTCAGACCCAGTACTTC. Translated, it gives CASRDTQTQYF.